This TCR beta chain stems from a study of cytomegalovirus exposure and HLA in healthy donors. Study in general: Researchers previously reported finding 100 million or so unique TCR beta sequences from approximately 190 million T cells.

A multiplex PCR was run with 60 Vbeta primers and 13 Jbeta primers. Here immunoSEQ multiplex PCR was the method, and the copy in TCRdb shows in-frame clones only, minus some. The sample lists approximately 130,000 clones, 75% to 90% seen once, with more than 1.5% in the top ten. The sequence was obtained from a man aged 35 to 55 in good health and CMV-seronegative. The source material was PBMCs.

CDR3 nucleotides: TGTGCCAGCTCACCTGGCCAGGGGGACCATTCACCCCTCCACTTT. This codes for CASSPGQGDHSPLHF. The V gene is TRBV18, the J gene TRBJ1-6, with TRBD1 identical over 7 bases. The CDR3 consists of 15 residues. Germline V gene lookup returns CDR1 KGHSH and CDR2 LQKENI. The J segment lost 8 bases and the V segment lost 3 bases, leaving 7 bases of the junction unmatched.